This TCR beta chain was captured in a study of blood T cell repertoires in COVID-19. Turning to the study itself: The analysed material was cDNA or gDNA that came from T cells, B-cell-depleted T cells, or PBMCs.

In the original processing: Amplifying reference gene primers gave estimates of nucleated cell counts. Clones were sequenced by immunoSEQ multiplex PCR, and TCRdb holds only the in-frame ones, with some missing. V, J and clone size are those of that table, while D and trimming were read from the DNA. This table holds 160,000 or so clones, about four fifths found once. CDR1 is SGHNT and CDR2 is YENEEA in the germline V gene. The CDR3 is 18 residues long, counting both termini. About this clone: The DNA is omitted, as the CDR3 cannot be located on it reliably, and the CDR3 follows TCRdb's listing.

This clonotype was sampled from a man aged 70-80 years with active or convalescent COVID-19. The genes are TRBV11-3 and TRBJ2-1; TRBD1 is taken as the D call from the table, unchecked against the DNA. The sequencing sample was made of peripheral blood. The CDR3 here is CASSKTFGAGTGYNEQFF.